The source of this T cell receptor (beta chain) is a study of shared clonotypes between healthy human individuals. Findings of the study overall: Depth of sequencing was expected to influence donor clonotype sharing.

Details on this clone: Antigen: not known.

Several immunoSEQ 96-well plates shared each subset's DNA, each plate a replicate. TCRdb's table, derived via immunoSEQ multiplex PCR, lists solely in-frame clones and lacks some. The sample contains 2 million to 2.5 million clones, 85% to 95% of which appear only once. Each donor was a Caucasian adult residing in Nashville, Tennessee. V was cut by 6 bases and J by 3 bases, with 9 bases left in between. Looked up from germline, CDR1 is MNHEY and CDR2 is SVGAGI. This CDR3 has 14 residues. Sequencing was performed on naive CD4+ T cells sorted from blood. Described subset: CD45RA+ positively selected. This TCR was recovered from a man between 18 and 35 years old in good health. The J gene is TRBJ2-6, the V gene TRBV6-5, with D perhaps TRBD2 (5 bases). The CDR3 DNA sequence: TGTGCCAGCAGGGAGGTATATGGGGCCAACGTCCTGACTTTC. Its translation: CASREVYGANVLTF.